One and the same sample provided the 27 T cell receptor beta chains below, sequenced in a study of cytomegalovirus exposure and HLA in healthy donors. With 60 Vbeta and 13 Jbeta primers, the PCR was carried out. Profiling relied on immunoSEQ multiplex PCR, and the TCRdb table lists in-frame clones only, not all of them. The repertoire holds 140,000 or so clones, with roughly three quarters as singletons. Sequenced: PBMCs. The origin of the receptors is a female donor in good health and CMV-seronegative.

The rearrangement uses TRBV27 and TRBJ1-4, with a weak D call TRBD1 (5 bases). Per the germline V gene, CDR1 is MNHEY and CDR2 is SMNVEV (reference sequence). The CDR3 loop spans 14 amino acids. V dropped 5 bases and J dropped 8 bases, with 15 bases sitting between them. CDR3 protein: CASSIRQSSEKLFF. The CDR3 region has the DNA TGTGCCAGCAGTATTAGACAGTCTTCGGAAAAACTGTTTTTT.

The chain carries TRBV19 and TRBJ2-7, with 11 bases aligning to TRBD2. This CDR3 is built from 13 residues. Trimming at V came to 7 bases and at J to 6 bases, leaving 5 bases not matched to a gene. The germline CDR1 and CDR2 sequences are LNHDA and SQIVND (reference sequence). CDR3 nucleotide sequence: TGTGCCAGTACGGATAGCGGGAGGGGCGAGCAGTACTTC. Translation gives CASTDSGRGEQYF.

This sequence joins TRBV4-2 and TRBJ1-2; 7 bases match TRBD1. V was pared by 4 bases and J by 0 bases, with 2 bases of the junction left unmatched. The germline gives CDR1 LGHNA, CDR2 YNFKEQ. The CDR3 runs to 14 residues. The CDR3 reads CASSPTGSNYGYTF. In nucleotides, the CDR3 is TGTGCCAGCAGCCCGACAGGGTCTAACTATGGCTACACCTTC.

The genes are TRBV6-6 and TRBJ2-1; the D gene is possibly TRBD2 (6 bases). The CDR3 totals 14 residues. V was shortened by 7 bases and J by 2 bases, with 12 bases between the two germline ends. Per germline, CDR1 MNHNY and CDR2 SVGAGI (reference sequence). CDR3 sequence reads: CASTSGTPYNEQFF. The CDR3 DNA reads TGTGCCAGCACATCCGGGACTCCCTACAATGAGCAGTTCTTC.

The CDR3 DNA reads TGTGCCTGGAGCCTTCTGAGACTAGCGGGAGGGGTCGGGGTAGATGAGCAGTTCTTC. It codes for CAWSLLRLAGGVGVDEQFF. V is TRBV30 and J is TRBJ2-1; 14 bases are shared with TRBD2. The CDR3 spans 19 residues. Germline assignment: CDR1 GTSNPN and CDR2 SVGIG (reference sequence). After removal of 3 bases from V and 8 bases from J, the junction contained 18 bases not matched to a gene.

J is TRBJ2-2 and V is TRBV5-1; 11 positions agree with TRBD2. The CDR3 is made up of 16 amino acids. V lost 2 bases and J lost 1; bases outside the gene matches: 1. The germline gives CDR1 SGHRS, CDR2 YFSETQ. The CDR3 DNA reads as TGCGCCAGCAGCTTCCTAGCGGGGGGGAACACCGGGGAGCTGTTTTTT. It yields the protein CASSFLAGGNTGELFF.

The chain couples TRBV10-3 to TRBJ1-3; D gene ambiguous. Per germline, CDR1 ENHRY and CDR2 SYGVKD. The V and J ends lost 0 bases and 0 bases respectively, with 18 bases between them. The CDR3 is 19 residues long. The CDR3 coding sequence is TGTGCCATCAGTGAGTCGACTCTGGCAGTCCAACGCTCTGGAAACACCATATATTTT. Translating it yields CAISESTLAVQRSGNTIYF.

The rearrangement joins TRBV28 to TRBJ1-2; 8 bases are a match to TRBD1. The V segment lost 6 bases and the J segment 4 bases; nucleotides outside the gene matches: 7. This CDR3 is 14 amino acids long. CDR1 is MDHEN and CDR2 is SYDVKM in the germline V gene. The CDR3 sequence is CASRGQAGAYGYTF. CDR3 nucleotide sequence: TGTGCCAGCAGGGGACAGGCTGGAGCCTATGGCTACACCTTC.

The V gene is TRBV19, the J gene TRBJ1-1; D remains ambiguous. Germline lookup yields CDR1 LNHDA and CDR2 SQIVND (reference sequence). CDR3 length equals 14 residues. Trimming pared 2 bases from V and 5 bases from J, leaving 12 bases between. This CDR3 reads CASSIMSPRTEAFF. The CDR3 DNA sequence: TGTGCCAGTAGTATAATGAGCCCTAGGACTGAAGCTTTCTTT.

This clone showed up just a few times. The chain couples TRBV5-6 to TRBJ2-7; the D gene is possibly TRBD2 (6 bases). CDR1 and CDR2 from the germline V gene are SGHDT and YYEEEE. This CDR3 has 14 residues. The V end lost 6 bases, the J end lost 5 bases, and 18 bases lay between the germline ends. Here the CDR3 DNA reads TGTGCCAGCACCCCCTCGGGGGTTCCGCACGAGCAGTACTTC. Amino acids: CASTPSGVPHEQYF.

This chain uses TRBV6-6 with TRBJ2-5; TRBD2 is a possible D gene (7 bases). Germline CDR1 is MNHNY and CDR2 is SVGAGI (reference sequence). This CDR3 has 15 amino acids. Trimming took 0 bases from V and 2 from J, leaving 10 bases between them. CDR3 DNA sequence: TGTGCCAGCAGTTACTCAGGGGGGGGTCAAGAGACCCAGTACTTC. Translating gives CASSYSGGGQETQYF.

The rearrangement uses TRBV14 and TRBJ1-1, with D perhaps matching TRBD1 (5 bases). V was trimmed by 1 base and J by 5 bases, leaving 11 bases between them. There are 14 residues in the CDR3. Per the germline V gene, CDR1 is SGHDN and CDR2 is FVKESK. This chain's CDR3 is CASSQVAGRTEAFF. The CDR3 region has the DNA TGTGCCAGCAGCCAAGTTGCAGGGCGGACTGAAGCTTTCTTT.

The chain recombines TRBV18 with TRBJ1-1; D perhaps matches TRBD1 (6 bases). In germline, CDR1 is KGHSH, CDR2 LQKENI. CDR3 length: 15 amino acids. Trimming left V 6 bases short and J 1 base short, with 15 bases between. For the CDR3, the DNA is TGTGCCAGCTCGTACAACAGGGTACAGAACACTGAAGCTTTCTTT. This gives the protein CASSYNRVQNTEAFF.

This rearrangement joins TRBV28 to TRBJ1-5; D is unresolved. The CDR3 runs to 13 residues. CDR1 is MDHEN and CDR2 is SYDVKM in the germline V gene. V lost 8 bases and J 0 bases, leaving 8 bases between the germline ends. CDR3 coding DNA: TGTGCCAGCGGCCACAATAGCAATCAGCCCCAGCATTTT. Its translation: CASGHNSNQPQHF.

The J gene is TRBJ2-1, the V gene TRBV18; D call uncertain. Trimming shortened V by 3 bases and J by 0 bases, and 9 bases separated the two germline ends. CDR1 and CDR2 from the germline V gene are KGHSH and LQKENI. The CDR3 is made up of 15 amino acids. CDR3 in DNA: TGTGCCAGCTCACCTAGTTCGAGCTCCTACAATGAGCAGTTCTTC. Translation: CASSPSSSSYNEQFF.

This clone was seen a handful of times. The rearrangement joins TRBV7-9 to TRBJ2-3; TRBD1 aligns across 8 bases. The CDR3 length is 19 residues. CDR1 SEHNR and CDR2 FQNEAQ come from the germline V gene (reference sequence). The J segment lost 4 bases and the V segment lost 5 bases, leaving 20 bases of the junction unmatched. CDR3 DNA sequence: TGTGCCAGCAGCCCTAGGGGATGGGACAGGAGAGTTTCGGCAGATACGCAGTATTTT. Translation: CASSPRGWDRRVSADTQYF.

V usage is TRBV7-8 and J usage is TRBJ2-7; D is possibly TRBD2 (7 bases). With 3 bases removed from V and 7 bases from J, the gap between germline ends came to 10 bases. Germline CDR1 is SGHVS and CDR2 is FQNEAQ. This CDR3 comprises 12 residues. CDR3 in DNA: TGTGCCAGCAGCTTGGGGGGGCGAGAGCAGTACTTC. Its translation is CASSLGGREQYF.

The V call is TRBV7-6, the J call TRBJ2-1; D gene ambiguous. The germline V gene encodes CDR1 SGHVS and CDR2 FNYEAQ. The CDR3 covers 18 residues. Trimming left V 1 base short and J 5 bases short, with 21 bases between. CDR3 in amino acids: CASSLGRLTPGWDNEQFF. CDR3 coding DNA: TGTGCCAGCAGCTTAGGCCGACTCACTCCCGGGTGGGACAATGAGCAGTTCTTC.

Concerning this clone itself: The sample carries other DNA sequences with the same CDR3. The genes are TRBV30 and TRBJ1-6; D not resolved. Germline V lookup: CDR1 GTSNPN, CDR2 SVGIG (reference sequence). Trimming shortened V by 0 bases and J by 8 bases, and 11 bases separated the two germline ends. The CDR3 loop spans 14 amino acids. The CDR3 loop is CAWSVRGMDSPLHF. For the CDR3, the DNA is TGTGCCTGGAGTGTACGCGGAATGGATTCACCCCTCCACTTT.

The V gene is TRBV2, the J gene TRBJ1-1; D unclear. Germline V gene sequence: CDR1 SNHLY, CDR2 FYNNEI. The length of the CDR3 is 13 residues. The ends were cut back, 6 bases at V and 5 bases at J, with 13 bases in the middle. CDR3 nucleotide sequence: TGTGCCAGCAGCGCCGAGGGAAGAACTGAAGCTTTCTTT. It codes for CASSAEGRTEAFF.

The chain recombines TRBV7-2 with TRBJ2-7, with D tentatively TRBD2 (6 bases). CDR3 length: 13 amino acids. Germline CDR1 and CDR2: SGHTA and FQGNSA. Trimming took 5 bases from V and 2 from J, leaving 10 bases between them. Here the CDR3 DNA reads TGTGCCAGCAGCCAGGACTACCCCTACGAGCAGTACTTC. Its translation: CASSQDYPYEQYF.

The chain combines TRBV9 with TRBJ2-2, with no clear D. Trimming cost V 5 bases and J 6 bases, with 11 bases left between them. The V gene's germline CDR1 is SGDLS and CDR2 YYNGEE. The CDR3 has 13 amino acids. This chain's CDR3 is CASSPVQSGELFF. The CDR3, as DNA: TGTGCCAGCAGTCCAGTCCAATCCGGGGAGCTGTTTTTT.

This chain connects TRBV7-2 to TRBJ1-1, with TRBD1 matching over 7 bases. Losses at the gene ends were 6 bases for V and 1 base for J; bases not matched to a gene: 5. In germline, CDR1 is SGHTA, CDR2 FQGNSA. The CDR3 runs to 14 residues. The CDR3 region is CASSSGTANTEAFF. CDR3 nucleotide sequence: TGTGCCAGCAGTTCCGGGACAGCGAACACTGAAGCTTTCTTT.

The genes are TRBV11-2 and TRBJ2-3; D remains unclear. The length of the CDR3 is 13 residues. The V end lost 1 base, the J end lost 5 bases, and 7 bases lay between the germline ends. CDR1 SGHAT and CDR2 FQNNGV come from the germline V gene. Written as DNA, the CDR3 is TGTGCCAGCAGCTTAGTCAGGCTAGATACGCAGTATTTT. Protein product: CASSLVRLDTQYF.

This chain links TRBV4-2 with TRBJ2-7, with 8 bases aligning to TRBD1. The trim removed 3 bases at V and 2 bases at J, leaving 12 bases unmatched. Germline assignment: CDR1 LGHNA and CDR2 YNFKEQ. This CDR3 has 17 amino acids. CDR3 residues: CASSQGDRGQGAYEQYF. In DNA form, the CDR3 reads TGTGCCAGCAGCCAGGGTGACAGGGGTCAGGGGGCCTACGAGCAGTACTTC.

The gene calls are TRBV27 and TRBJ2-2; D remains ambiguous. The ends were cut back, 2 bases at V and 0 bases at J, with 7 bases in the middle. The CDR3 covers 15 residues. Germline-derived CDR1 and CDR2 are MNHEY and SMNVEV (reference sequence). CDR3 in amino acids: CASSLRGANTGELFF. The CDR3 DNA is TGTGCCAGCAGTTTAAGAGGCGCGAACACCGGGGAGCTGTTTTTT.

The chain recombines TRBV5-4 with TRBJ1-2; D may be TRBD1 (5 bases). CDR3 length: 15 amino acids. The V and J ends lost 0 bases and 3 bases respectively, with 12 bases between them. Germline values: CDR1 SGHNT, CDR2 YYREEE (reference sequence). CDR3 nucleotides: TGTGCCAGCAGCTTGGGCAGGGTCTGGGACTATGGCTACACCTTC. This sequence encodes CASSLGRVWDYGYTF.